The source of this T cell receptor beta chain is a study of blood T cell repertoires in COVID-19. The CDR3 sequence is 14 residues long. V was shortened by 2 bases and J by 11 bases, with 18 bases between the two germline ends. Looked up from germline, CDR1 is LGHDT and CDR2 is YNNKEL (reference sequence). Original methodology: It was from reference gene primer amplification that nucleated cell counts were estimated. Data came from immunoSEQ multiplex PCR; TCRdb stores just in-frame clones and leaves some out. That table supplies the V and J calls and clone size; D and trimming were determined from the DNA. The profile covers roughly 200,000 clones, with approximately 83% appearing a single time and 2.5% to 3.5% taken by the ten largest.

The genes are TRBV3-1 (or the pseudogene TRBV3-2) and TRBJ1-1; D is unclear. Source material: peripheral blood. This TCR derives from a man between 60 and 70 years old with acute or convalescent COVID-19. CDR3 residues: CASSQWQGPRSAFF. The CDR3 nucleotides read TGTGCCAGCAGCCAATGGCAAGGCCCCAGGTCTGCTTTCTTT.